This record looks at one T cell receptor beta chain sequence and its context. The antigen this receptor binds is unknown. The record has no base qualities; no much larger clone is one base away. The record originates from a study of cytomegalovirus exposure and HLA in healthy donors (dated by TCRdb to 2017 to 2019). About the investigation overall: An earlier analysis of roughly 630 of the donors reported roughly 270 Gb of sequence data and 100 million to 130 million unique TCR beta sequences from about 179 million T cells. Among 398 genotyped donors of the cohort, an average of roughly 230,000 unique TCR beta nucleotide sequences was sequenced per donor, of which about 18% were non-productive. The study was designed to test whether signatures of past pathogen exposure could be identified by cataloging public T cell receptors. To predict cytomegalovirus infection status, the study brought together high-throughput TCR immunosequencing, statistical association of individual TCRs with disease status, and machine learning. Genome-wide SNP genotypes for about 65% of the roughly 700 donors were used in a later genetic analysis, which treated that subset as a discovery cohort. Every repertoire in the discovery cohort had been generated on one and the same sequencing platform. The study used immunosequencing to profile the T cell repertoires of some 600 subjects and linked those repertoires to cytomegalovirus serostatus. Along with the approximately 700-subject first cohort, a separate validation cohort of 120 different subjects was used. The genetic ancestry cluster associated with self-reported Caucasian donors included over 80% of the 350 to 500 genotyped donors. Typing coverage differed by locus: A, B, C, DRB1 and DQB1 were typed in roughly 620-630 donors, DQA1 in about 510, DPA1 in some 610, and DPB1 in about 450. Approximately 310 gigabases of sequencing data and around 85 million unique TCR sequences made up an early release that covered 500 to 650 HLA-typed donors. Rather than using new phenotypic data, the later analysis identified candidate immune exposures from TCR beta sequences and from how often those sequences occurred across donors. HLA typing included class I and class II loci at four-digit resolution. Donor age, sex, ethnicity and CMV serostatus were collected together with the repertoire data. To decide whether each TCR beta V gene segment behaved as functional or pseudogenic, an earlier analysis of some 540 of the donors relied on high-throughput TCR beta sequencing. Four or five DR-DQ haplotypes were handled as single units for association and clustering because linkage in the cohort was strong. A later analysis re-examined previously published TCR beta repertoires from about 670 donors and added high-resolution HLA genotyping to investigate patterns of TCR occurrence. General findings and caveats noted by the study authors: In a later analysis, TCR association rates were found to vary across HLA loci, with the most associated TCRs seen for DRB1 alleles and the fewest for HLA-C alleles. A few of the identified cytomegalovirus-associated TCR beta chains were confirmed in vitro to be specific for cytomegalovirus antigens. Because HLA typing was unavailable for some donors at each locus, only the typed subset was used in association tests. The presence/absence analyses assumed that sequencing depth was roughly uniform across donors, and that assumption may not be true. Most TCR sequences were seen in very few donors, while some public TCRs were found in many individuals. In a later genetic analysis, a missense DCLRE1C variant was associated with V-gene and J-gene trimming of TCR beta chains, and the association was replicated in an independent cohort. According to the authors, the approach could potentially be generalized to other disease states and immunological phenotypes. Linkage disequilibrium might explain the correlated functional status among segregating V segments, but an unknown experimental factor could not be ruled out. A cluster of highly shared sequence variants was judged likely to represent a technical artifact of the sequencing pipeline. When HLA alleles, especially DR and DQ, strongly co-occurred, attributing TCR associations to individual alleles was difficult. In a later analysis, some 18,000 TCR beta sequences were associated with specific HLA alleles at a false discovery rate of 0.05. Because counts were too low, more than 15 rarely observed V segments, including chromosome 9 orphons, were excluded from the earlier analysis of under 650 of the donors. Several of the top co-occurrence clusters appeared to be linked to parvovirus B19, influenza, CMV and Epstein-Barr virus, according to a later analysis. In a later analysis, most CMV-associated TCR beta chains were found to appear HLA-restricted, with HLA associations seemingly driven largely by CMV exposure. Some IMGT-functional V segments, including TRBV6-2 and TRBV6-3, could not be told apart with the 87-base-pair reads, so those segments were excluded. A later genetic analysis reported fewer N-insertions in productive TCRs among donors in an Asian-associated ancestry cluster than the roughly 720-donor mean. This cohort had only TCR beta chains sequenced, and the lack of alpha or paired-chain data limited which features could be detected. Immune exposure information for the cohort was limited to CMV serostatus. In both the original and validation cohorts, the classifier was reported to diagnose cytomegalovirus status with high specificity and sensitivity. Compared with equally common non-associated chains, HLA-associated TCR beta chains in a later analysis were more clonally expanded and had lower generation probabilities. Broadly in line with IMGT annotations, most TCR beta V segments showed up in productive rearrangements about 87% or about 30% of the time in an earlier analysis of under 700 of the donors. A further reported finding was that TCR beta sequences accurately predicted the HLA-A and HLA-B alleles for most subjects in the first cohort. A total of about 180 TCR beta chains were listed by the study as associated with cytomegalovirus.

Library preparation used the immunoSEQ multiplex PCR assay. The multiplex PCR relied on a mix of 60 forward primers for TCR Vbeta segments and 13 reverse primers for TCR Jbeta segments. The CDR3 region of rearranged TCR beta genes was amplified from genomic DNA with a multiplex PCR assay. Amplified TCR beta libraries were sequenced as 87-base-pair reads on the Illumina HiSeq System. Processing in the source paper ran as follows. A later analysis tallied about 77 million unique TCR beta chains across the 660 or so repertoires, and about 12 million of those chains were shared by two or more donors. To remove PCR and sequencing errors, raw reads were error-corrected and collapsed into unique sequences using a nearest-neighbor algorithm that merged closely related sequences. V, D and J gene segments were assigned by aligning CDR3 sequences to IMGT reference sequences. For a sequence to be retained, at least a six-nucleotide match to both a V gene segment and a J gene segment was required. A rearrangement counted as productive if the CDR3 had no stop codons and remained in frame with V and J, and every other rearrangement counted as non-productive. CDR3 was defined according to IMGT convention as the region running from the second conserved V-encoded cysteine to the conserved J-encoded phenylalanine. The earlier analysis of roughly 590 of the donors excluded any sequence lacking an unambiguous match to a single V gene segment. In an earlier analysis of 500 to 750 of the donors, V segments were called functional above 56.7% productive rearrangements and were called segregating when the between-donor standard deviation exceeded 5%. A statistical classification framework was built for diagnosing cytomegalovirus status from the catalog of TCR beta chain sequences. V and J gene assignment, in a later analysis, came from comparing TCR nucleotide sequences with IMGT/GENE-DB human TR gene sequences. A later analysis assigned CDR3 sequences and most-parsimonious VDJ recombination scenarios with the TCRdist pipeline. A later analysis defined each TCR beta chain by its CDR3 amino acid sequence plus V-gene family, and excluded reads lacking a unique V-gene family. In a later analysis, approximately 590 highly shared, low-generation-probability nucleotide sequences were removed to address suspected cross-contamination and a sequencing artifact. A later analysis calculated a clonal expansion index for each public chain from normalized within-repertoire ranks of inferred template counts. Generation probabilities in a later analysis came from a VDJ recombination model fitted to out-of-frame rearrangements, and those results were checked against IGoR. Hypergeometric tests were used in a later analysis to score TCR-TCR, TCR-HLA and TCR-CMV co-occurrence, with a repertoire-size bias correction applied to the TCR pairs. False discovery rates were estimated in a later analysis by permuting HLA or CMV assignments 20 times. In a later analysis, co-occurring TCRs were grouped using DBSCAN, with TCRdist sequence similarity added in when clustering inside HLA-allele-positive subsets. Repertoires with fewer than 30,000 or more than 120,000 public chains were left out of co-occurrence clustering, as were four to six repertoires with anomalous nucleotide sharing. Imported from immuneACCESS, the table was reduced by TCRdb to in-frame sequences with V and J called. These copies leave out some clones; in studies compared against another copy, an unresolved V gene accounts for under half, and the cause of the remainder is not known. The DNA gave D and trimming, while V, J and clone size come from that table. This sample is represented by around 140,000 clones; 70% to 80% of them were singletons. About 2.2% of the sample rests with the top ten.

The cohort consisted of 650 to 850 healthy bone marrow donors. At the time of sampling, all cohort members were nominally healthy, though unrecorded immune exposures were likely present. The donor was CMV seropositive and belonged to the group of some 290 seropositive cohort members. Every donor gave a peripheral blood sample, and the peripheral blood mononuclear cells from that sample were used for TCR beta sequencing. Genomic DNA was extracted from the blood cell samples with the Qiagen DNeasy Blood Extraction Kit. CDR1 is given as SGHAT and CDR2 as FQNNGV, both from the germline V gene. Spanning cysteine to phenylalanine, the CDR3 consists of 16 amino acids. The sequence is cut down to CDR3 DNA, 48 bases in frame from base 1. At the junction V is shortened by 4 bases and J by 4 bases; bases outside the gene matches: 9.

The origin of this receptor is a woman aged 18-29 years in good health and CMV-seropositive. Sequences were obtained from PBMCs. The chain links TRBV11-2 with TRBJ1-2; 10 nucleotides in the junction match TRBD1. Read as DNA, the sequence is TGTGCCAGCAGCTCAGGGACAGGGGCTGCCCGCTATGGCTACACCTTC. It translates to CASSSGTGAARYGYTF.